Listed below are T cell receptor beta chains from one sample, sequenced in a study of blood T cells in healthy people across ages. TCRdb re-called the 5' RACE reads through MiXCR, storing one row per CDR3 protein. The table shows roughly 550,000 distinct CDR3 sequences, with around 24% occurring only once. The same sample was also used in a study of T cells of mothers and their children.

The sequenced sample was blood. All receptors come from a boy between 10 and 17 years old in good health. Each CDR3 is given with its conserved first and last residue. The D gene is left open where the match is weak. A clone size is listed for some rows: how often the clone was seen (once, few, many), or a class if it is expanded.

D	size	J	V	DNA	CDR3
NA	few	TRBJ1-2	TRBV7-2	TGTGCCAGCAGCTCGACGGAAAGCTATGGCTACACCTTC	CASSSTESYGYTF
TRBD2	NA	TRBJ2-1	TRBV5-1	TGCGCCAGCAGCCAGCTCAGCGGGAGGGACAATGAGCAGTTCTTC	CASSQLSGRDNEQFF
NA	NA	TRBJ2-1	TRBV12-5	TGTGCTAGTGGTTTCTTCGGCGGCGATGAGCAGTTCTTC	CASGFFGGDEQFF
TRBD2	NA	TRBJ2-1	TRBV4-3	TGCGCCAGCAACCGGGGGACTAGCGGGACCTACAATGAGCAGTTCTTC	CASNRGTSGTYNEQFF
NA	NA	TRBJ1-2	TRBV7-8	TGTGCCAGCATGGACAGAAACTATGGCTACACCTTC	CASMDRNYGYTF
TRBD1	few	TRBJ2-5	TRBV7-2	TGTGCCAGCAGCCCACGCCCCCGCGGACAGGGACAAGAGACCCAGTACTTC	CASSPRPRGQGQETQYF
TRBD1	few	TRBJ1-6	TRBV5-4	TGTGCCAGCAGACTCGACAGGGCCTATAATTCACCCCTCCACTTT	CASRLDRAYNSPLHF
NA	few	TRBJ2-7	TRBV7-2	TGTGCCAGCAGCTTAGCGTGGGGCAGCCCCTACGAGCAGTACTTC	CASSLAWGSPYEQYF
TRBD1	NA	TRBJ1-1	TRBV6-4	TGTGCCAGCAGGGACGGGACAGGTATGAACACTGAAGCTTTCTTT	CASRDGTGMNTEAFF
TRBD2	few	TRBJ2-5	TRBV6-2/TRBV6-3	TGTGCCAGCAGTTACTCTAGCGGGGGTGTGGAGACCCAGTACTTC	CASSYSSGGVETQYF
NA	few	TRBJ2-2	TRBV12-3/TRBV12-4	TGTGCCAGCAGTCGACAGTCAAGTAACACCGGGGAGCTGTTTTTT	CASSRQSSNTGELFF